This TCR beta chain was retrieved from a study of control samples from healthy donors and cancer patients. Germline V gene data show CDR1 as MDHEN and CDR2 as SYDVKM. The CDR3 covers 16 residues. J gave up 4 bases and V 4 bases, and 13 bases lay outside the gene matches. Assay: immunoSEQ multiplex PCR; the TCRdb copy retains only in-frame clones and omits some. The data hold about 79,000 clones, with 80% to 95% observed a single time. The rearrangement uses TRBV28 and TRBJ2-7; 7 positions match TRBD1. The clonotype was recovered from a woman between 40 and 55 years old with lung cancer. Source material: PBMCs. CDR3 amino acids: CASSSTKATGSYEQYF. The CDR3 coding sequence is TGTGCCAGCAGTTCGACCAAAGCGACAGGGTCTTACGAGCAGTACTTC.